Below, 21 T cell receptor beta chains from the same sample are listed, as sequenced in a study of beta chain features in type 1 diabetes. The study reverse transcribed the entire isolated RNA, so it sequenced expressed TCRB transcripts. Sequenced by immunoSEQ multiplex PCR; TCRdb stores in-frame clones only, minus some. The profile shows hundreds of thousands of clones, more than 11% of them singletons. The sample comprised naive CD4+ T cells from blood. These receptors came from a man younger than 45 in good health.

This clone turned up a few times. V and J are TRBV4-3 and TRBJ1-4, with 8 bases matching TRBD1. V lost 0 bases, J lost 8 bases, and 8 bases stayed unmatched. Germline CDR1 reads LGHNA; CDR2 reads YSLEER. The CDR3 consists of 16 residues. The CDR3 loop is CASSQDPQGAGEKLFF. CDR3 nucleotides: TGCGCCAGCAGCCAAGATCCCCAGGGGGCTGGAGAAAAACTGTTTTTT.

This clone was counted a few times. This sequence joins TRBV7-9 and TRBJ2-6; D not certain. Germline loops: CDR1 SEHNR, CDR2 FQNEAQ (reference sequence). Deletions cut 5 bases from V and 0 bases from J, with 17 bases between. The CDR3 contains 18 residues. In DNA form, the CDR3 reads TGTGCCAGCAGCCCCGAAGACTCCCCCTTCTCTGGGGCCAACGTCCTGACTTTC. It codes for CASSPEDSPFSGANVLTF.

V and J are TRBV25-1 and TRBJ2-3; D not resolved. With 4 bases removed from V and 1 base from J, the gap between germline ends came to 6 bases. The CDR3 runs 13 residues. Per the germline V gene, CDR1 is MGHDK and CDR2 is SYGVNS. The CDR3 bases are TGTGCCAGCAGTGTATCGGGCACAGATACGCAGTATTTT. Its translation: CASSVSGTDTQYF.

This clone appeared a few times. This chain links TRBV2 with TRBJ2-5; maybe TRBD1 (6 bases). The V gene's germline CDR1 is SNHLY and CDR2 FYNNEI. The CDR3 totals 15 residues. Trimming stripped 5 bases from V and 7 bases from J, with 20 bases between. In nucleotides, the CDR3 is TGTGCCAGCAGTCCCACAGGGTTTCCAAGTCGGACCCAGTACTTC. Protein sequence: CASSPTGFPSRTQYF.

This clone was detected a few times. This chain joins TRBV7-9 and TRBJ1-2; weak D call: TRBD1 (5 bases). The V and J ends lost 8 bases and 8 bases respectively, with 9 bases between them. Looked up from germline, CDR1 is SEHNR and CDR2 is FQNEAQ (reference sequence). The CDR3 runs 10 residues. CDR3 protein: CASQGVGYTF. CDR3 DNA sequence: TGTGCCAGCCAGGGTGTGGGCTACACCTTC.

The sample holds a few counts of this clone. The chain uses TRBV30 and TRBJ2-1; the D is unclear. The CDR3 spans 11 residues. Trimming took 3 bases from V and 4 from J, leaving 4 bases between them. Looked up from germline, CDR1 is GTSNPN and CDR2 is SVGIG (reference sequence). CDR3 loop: CAWSIYNEQFF. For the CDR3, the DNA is TGTGCCTGGAGCATTTACAATGAGCAGTTCTTC.

The CDR3 reads CASSHRKDGLETQYF. The CDR3 DNA follows: TGCGCCAGCAGCCACAGGAAGGACGGGCTTGAGACCCAGTACTTC. This chain joins TRBV4-3 and TRBJ2-5; D unresolved. Germline V gene sequence: CDR1 LGHNA, CDR2 YSLEER. With 3 bases removed from V and 5 bases from J, the gap between germline ends came to 16 bases. CDR3 length equals 15 residues.

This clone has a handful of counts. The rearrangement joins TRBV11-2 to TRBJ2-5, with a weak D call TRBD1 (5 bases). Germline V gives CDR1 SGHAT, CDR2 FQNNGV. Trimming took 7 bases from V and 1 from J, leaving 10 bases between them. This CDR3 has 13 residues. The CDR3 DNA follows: TGTGCCAGCACAGGGTCACGCCAAGAGACCCAGTACTTC. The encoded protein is CASTGSRQETQYF.

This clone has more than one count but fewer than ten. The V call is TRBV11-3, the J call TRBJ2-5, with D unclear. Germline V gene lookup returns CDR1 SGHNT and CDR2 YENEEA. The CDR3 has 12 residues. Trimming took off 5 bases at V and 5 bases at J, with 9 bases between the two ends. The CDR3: CASSPVGETQYF. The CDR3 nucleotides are TGTGCCAGCAGCCCAGTTGGGGAGACCCAGTACTTC.

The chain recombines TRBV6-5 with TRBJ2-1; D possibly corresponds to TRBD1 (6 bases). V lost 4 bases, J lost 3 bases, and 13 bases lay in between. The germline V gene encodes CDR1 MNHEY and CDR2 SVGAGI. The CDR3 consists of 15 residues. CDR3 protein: CASSSTSGVYNEQFF. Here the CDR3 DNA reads TGTGCCAGCAGTTCCACCTCAGGGGTCTACAATGAGCAGTTCTTC.

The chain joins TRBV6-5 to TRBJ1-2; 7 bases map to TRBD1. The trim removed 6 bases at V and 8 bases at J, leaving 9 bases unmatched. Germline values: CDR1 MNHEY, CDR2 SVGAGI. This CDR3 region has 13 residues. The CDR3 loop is CASRKTQGLGYTF. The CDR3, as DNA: TGTGCCAGCAGAAAGACACAGGGGCTCGGCTACACCTTC.

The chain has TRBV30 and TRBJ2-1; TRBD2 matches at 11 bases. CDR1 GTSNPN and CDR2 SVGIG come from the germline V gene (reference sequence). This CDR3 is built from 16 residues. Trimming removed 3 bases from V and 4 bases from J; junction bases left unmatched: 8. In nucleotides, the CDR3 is TGTGCCTGGAGCCCCACACTAGCGGGAGCGTACAATGAGCAGTTCTTC. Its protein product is CAWSPTLAGAYNEQFF.

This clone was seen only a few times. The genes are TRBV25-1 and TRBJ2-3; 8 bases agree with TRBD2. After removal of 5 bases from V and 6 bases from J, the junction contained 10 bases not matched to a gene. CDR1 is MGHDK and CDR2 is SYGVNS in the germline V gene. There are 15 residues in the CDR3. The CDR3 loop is CASSHIGTRWDTQYF. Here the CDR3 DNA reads TGTGCCAGCAGTCATATTGGGACTAGGTGGGATACGCAGTATTTT.

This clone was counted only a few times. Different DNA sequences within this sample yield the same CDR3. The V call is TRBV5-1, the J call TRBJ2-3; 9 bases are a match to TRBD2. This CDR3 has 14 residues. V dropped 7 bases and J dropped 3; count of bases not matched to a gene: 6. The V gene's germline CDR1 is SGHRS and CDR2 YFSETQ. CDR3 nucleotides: TGCGCCAGCGGCGGACTAGCGATAACAGATACGCAGTATTTT. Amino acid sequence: CASGGLAITDTQYF.

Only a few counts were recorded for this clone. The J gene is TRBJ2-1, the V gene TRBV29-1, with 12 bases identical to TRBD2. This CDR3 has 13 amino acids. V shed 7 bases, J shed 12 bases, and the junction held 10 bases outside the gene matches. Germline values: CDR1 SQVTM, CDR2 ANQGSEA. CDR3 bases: TGCAGCGCGGAAGGACTAGCGGGAATCGCGCAGTTCTTC. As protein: CSAEGLAGIAQFF.

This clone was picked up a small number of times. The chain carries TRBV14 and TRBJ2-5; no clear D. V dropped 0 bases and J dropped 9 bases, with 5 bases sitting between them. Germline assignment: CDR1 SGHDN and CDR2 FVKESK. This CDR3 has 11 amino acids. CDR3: CASSQDSPQYF. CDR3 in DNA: TGTGCCAGCAGCCAAGACTCCCCCCAGTACTTC.

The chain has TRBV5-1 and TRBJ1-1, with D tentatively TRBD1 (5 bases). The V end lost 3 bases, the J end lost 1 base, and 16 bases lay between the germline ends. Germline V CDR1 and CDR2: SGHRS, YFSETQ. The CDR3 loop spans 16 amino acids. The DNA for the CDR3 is TGCGCCAGCAGCTCCCGCCCGGGGGGTGCGAACACTGAAGCTTTCTTT. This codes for CASSSRPGGANTEAFF.

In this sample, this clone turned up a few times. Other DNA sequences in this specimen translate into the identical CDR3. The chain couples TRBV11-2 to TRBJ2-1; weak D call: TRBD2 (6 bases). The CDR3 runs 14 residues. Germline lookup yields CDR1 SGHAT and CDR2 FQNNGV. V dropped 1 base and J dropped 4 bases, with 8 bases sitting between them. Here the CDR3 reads CASSLAGRYNEQFF. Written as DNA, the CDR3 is TGTGCCAGCAGCTTAGCAGGGAGGTACAATGAGCAGTTCTTC.

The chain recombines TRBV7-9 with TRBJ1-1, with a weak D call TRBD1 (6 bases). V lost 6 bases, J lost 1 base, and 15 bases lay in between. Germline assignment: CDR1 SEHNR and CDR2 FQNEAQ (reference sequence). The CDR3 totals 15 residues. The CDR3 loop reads CASSLQGNRNTEAFF. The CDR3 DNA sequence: TGTGCCAGCAGTCTACAGGGAAACCGGAACACTGAAGCTTTCTTT. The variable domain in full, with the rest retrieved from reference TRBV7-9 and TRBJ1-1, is DTGVSQNPRHKITKRGQNVTFRCDPISEHNRLYWYRQTLGQGPEFLTYFQNEAQLEKSRLLSDRFSAERPKGSFSTLEIQRTEQGDSAMYLCASSLQGNRNTEAFFGQGTRLTVV.

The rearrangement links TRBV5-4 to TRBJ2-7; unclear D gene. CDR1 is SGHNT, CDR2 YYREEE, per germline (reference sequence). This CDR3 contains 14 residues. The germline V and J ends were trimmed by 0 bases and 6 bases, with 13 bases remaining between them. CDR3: CASSLGTIPAEQYF. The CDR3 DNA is TGTGCCAGCAGCTTGGGGACCATACCCGCCGAGCAGTACTTC.

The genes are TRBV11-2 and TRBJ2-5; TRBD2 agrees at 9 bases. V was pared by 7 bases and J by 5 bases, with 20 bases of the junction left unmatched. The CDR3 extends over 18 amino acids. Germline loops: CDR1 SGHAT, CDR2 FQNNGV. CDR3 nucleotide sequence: TGTGCCAGCATCGGATCCCGCGCCCCTAGCGGGGTCGGGGAGACCCAGTACTTC. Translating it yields CASIGSRAPSGVGETQYF.